This TCR beta chain was sequenced for a study of blood T cells in healthy people across ages. This CDR3 spans 14 amino acids. The germline V and J ends were trimmed by 3 bases and 11 bases, with 17 bases remaining between them. Per germline, CDR1 DFQATT and CDR2 SNEGSKA (reference sequence). With a J-beta primer mix and a sample-barcoded 5' primer, a second PCR ran about 7 to 12 cycles. TCRdb ran MiXCR on the 5' RACE reads and lists one entry per CDR3 protein. The repertoire holds some 900,000 distinct CDR3 sequences, with less than 35% as singletons. This TCR came from a woman of 80 years or more in good health. The rearrangement uses TRBV20-1 and TRBJ1-6; D gene ambiguous. Sequences were obtained from blood. CDR3 in DNA: TGCAGTGCTAGGACGGAAGGAGGTAGGACACCCCTCCACTTT. This translates into CSARTEGGRTPLHF.